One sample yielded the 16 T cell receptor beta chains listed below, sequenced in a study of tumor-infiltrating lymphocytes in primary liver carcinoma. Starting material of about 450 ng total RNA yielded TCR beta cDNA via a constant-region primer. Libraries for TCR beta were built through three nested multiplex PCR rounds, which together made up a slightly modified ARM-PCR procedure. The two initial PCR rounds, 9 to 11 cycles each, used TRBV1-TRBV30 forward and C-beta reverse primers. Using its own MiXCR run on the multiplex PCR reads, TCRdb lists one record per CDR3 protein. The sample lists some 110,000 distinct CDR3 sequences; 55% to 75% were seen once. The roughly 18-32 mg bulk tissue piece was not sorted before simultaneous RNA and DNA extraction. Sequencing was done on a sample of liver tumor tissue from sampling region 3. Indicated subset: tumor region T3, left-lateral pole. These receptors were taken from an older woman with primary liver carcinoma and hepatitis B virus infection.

Here the CDR3 reads CASSCGTSGEYNEQFF. The CDR3 nucleotides read TGTGCCAGCAGCTGCGGAACTAGCGGGGAATACAATGAGCAGTTCTTC. The rearrangement joins TRBV11-2 to TRBJ2-1; 10 bases are a match to TRBD2. In germline, CDR1 is SGHAT, CDR2 FQNNGV. J gave up 4 bases and V 4 bases, and 7 bases lay outside the gene matches. The CDR3 is made up of 16 amino acids.

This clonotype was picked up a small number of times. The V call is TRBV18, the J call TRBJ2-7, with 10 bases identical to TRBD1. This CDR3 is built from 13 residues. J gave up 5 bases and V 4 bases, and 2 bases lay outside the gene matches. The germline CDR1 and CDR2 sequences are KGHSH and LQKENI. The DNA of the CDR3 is TGTGCCAGCTCACGCGGACAGGGGGACGAGCAGTACTTC. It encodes CASSRGQGDEQYF.

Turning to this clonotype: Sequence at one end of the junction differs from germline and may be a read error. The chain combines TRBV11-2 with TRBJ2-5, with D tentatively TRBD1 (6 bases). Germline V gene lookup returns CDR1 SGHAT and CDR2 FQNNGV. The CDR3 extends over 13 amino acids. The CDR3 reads CVSSAPGVETQYF. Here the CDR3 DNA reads TGTGTCAGCAGCGCTCCAGGGGTAGAGACCCAGTACTTC.

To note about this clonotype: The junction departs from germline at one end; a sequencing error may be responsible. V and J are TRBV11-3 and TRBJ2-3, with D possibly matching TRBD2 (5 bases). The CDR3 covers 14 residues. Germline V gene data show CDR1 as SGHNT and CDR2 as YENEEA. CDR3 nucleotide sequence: TGTGCCAGCAGCCCCGGACTGGACGCAGATACGCACTATTTT. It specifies CASSPGLDADTHYF. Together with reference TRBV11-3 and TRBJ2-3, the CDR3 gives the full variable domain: EAGVVQSPRYKIIEKKQPVAFWCNPISGHNTLYWYLQNLGQGPELLIRYENEEAVDDSQLPKDRFSAERLKGVDSTLKIQPAELGDSAVYLCASSPGLDADTHYFGPGTRLTVL.

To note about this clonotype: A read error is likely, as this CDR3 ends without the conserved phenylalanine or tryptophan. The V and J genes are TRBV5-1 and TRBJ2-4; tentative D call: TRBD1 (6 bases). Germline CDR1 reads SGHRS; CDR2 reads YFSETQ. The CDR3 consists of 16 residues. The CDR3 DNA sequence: TGCACCAGCAGCTTGGGGGCAGGGAGCGTCAAAAACATTCAGTACCTC. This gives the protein CTSSLGAGSVKNIQYL.

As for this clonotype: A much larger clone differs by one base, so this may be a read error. In nucleotides, the CDR3 is TGTGCCAGCAGCCAAGCAGGGTTCGGCACCGGGGAGCTGTTTTTT. Protein sequence: CASSQAGFGTGELFF. The chain carries TRBV5-4 and TRBJ2-2; a possible D gene is TRBD1 (5 bases). Germline V gene lookup returns CDR1 SGHNT and CDR2 YYREEE (reference sequence). This CDR3 comprises 15 residues. V dropped 4 bases and J dropped 4 bases, with 14 bases sitting between them.

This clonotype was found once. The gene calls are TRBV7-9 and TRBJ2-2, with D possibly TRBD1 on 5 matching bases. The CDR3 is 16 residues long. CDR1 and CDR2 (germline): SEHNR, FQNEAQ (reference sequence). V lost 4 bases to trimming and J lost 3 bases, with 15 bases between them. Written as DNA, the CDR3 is TGTGCCAGCAGCTCCTTGGACATGGAAGACACCGGGGAGCTGTTTTTT. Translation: CASSSLDMEDTGELFF. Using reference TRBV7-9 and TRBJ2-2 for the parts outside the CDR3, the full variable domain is DTGVSQNPRHKITKRGQNVTFRCDPISEHNRLYWYRQTLGQGPEFLTYFQNEAQLEKSRLLSDRFSAERPKGSFSTLEIQRTEQGDSAMYLCASSSLDMEDTGELFFGEGSRLTVL.

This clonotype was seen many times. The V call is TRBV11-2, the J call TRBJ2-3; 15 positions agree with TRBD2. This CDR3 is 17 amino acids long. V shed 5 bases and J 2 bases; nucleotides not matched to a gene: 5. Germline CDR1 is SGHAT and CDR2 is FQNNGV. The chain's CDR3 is CASSIGTSGRITDTQYF. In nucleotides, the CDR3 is TGTGCCAGCAGCATCGGGACTAGCGGGAGGATCACAGATACGCAGTATTTT.

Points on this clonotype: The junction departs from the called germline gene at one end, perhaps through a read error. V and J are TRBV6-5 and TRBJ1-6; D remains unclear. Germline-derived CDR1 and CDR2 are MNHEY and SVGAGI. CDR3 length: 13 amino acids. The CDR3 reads CASSYRRGEPLRF. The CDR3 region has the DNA TGTGCCAGCAGTTACAGGCGTGGGGAACCCCTCCGCTTT.

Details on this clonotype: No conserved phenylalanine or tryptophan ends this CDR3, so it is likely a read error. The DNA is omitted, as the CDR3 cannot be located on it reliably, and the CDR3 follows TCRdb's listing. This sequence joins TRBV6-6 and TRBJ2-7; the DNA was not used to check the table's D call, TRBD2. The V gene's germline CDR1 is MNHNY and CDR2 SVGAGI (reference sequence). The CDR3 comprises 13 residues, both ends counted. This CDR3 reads CASWEAGGREWYL.

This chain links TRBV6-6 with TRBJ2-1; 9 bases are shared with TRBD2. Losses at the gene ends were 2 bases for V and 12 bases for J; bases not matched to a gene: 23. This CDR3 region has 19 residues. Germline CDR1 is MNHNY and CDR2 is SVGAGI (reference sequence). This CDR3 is CASSYPSGILGGAYKVQFF. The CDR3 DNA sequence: TGTGCCAGCAGTTACCCTAGCGGGATCCTCGGAGGCGCCTACAAAGTGCAGTTCTTC.

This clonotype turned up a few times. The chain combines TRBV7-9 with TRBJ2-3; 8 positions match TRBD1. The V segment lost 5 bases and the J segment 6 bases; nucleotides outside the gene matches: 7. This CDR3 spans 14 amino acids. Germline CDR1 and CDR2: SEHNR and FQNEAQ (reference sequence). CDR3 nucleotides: TGTGCCAGCAGCCTTGGACAGGGCTTGGATACGCAGTATTTT. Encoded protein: CASSLGQGLDTQYF.

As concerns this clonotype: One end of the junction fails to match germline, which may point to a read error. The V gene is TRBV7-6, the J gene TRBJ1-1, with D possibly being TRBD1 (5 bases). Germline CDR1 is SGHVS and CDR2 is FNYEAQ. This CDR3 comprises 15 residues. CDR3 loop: CASSAGTAMNAEAFF. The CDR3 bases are TGTGCCAGCAGCGCCGGGACGGCTATGAACGCTGAAGCTTTCTTT.

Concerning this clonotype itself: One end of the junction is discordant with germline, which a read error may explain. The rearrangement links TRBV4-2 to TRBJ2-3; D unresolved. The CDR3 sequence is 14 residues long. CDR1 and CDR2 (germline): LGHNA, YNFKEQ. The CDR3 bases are TGTGCCAGCAACCAAGTTGGCGGCACAGATACGCAGTATTTT. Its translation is CASNQVGGTDTQYF.

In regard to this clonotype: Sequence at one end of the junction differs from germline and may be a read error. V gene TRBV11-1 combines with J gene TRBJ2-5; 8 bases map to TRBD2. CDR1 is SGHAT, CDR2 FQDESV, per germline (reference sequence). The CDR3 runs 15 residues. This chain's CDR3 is CASNLRLATKETQYF. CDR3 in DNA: TGTGCCAGCAACTTACGACTAGCGACAAAAGAGACCCAGTACTTC.

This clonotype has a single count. Written as DNA, the CDR3 is TGCAGTGCTAGAAAACAAGGACGATCGTACCAAGAGACCCAGTACTTC. Its translation is CSARKQGRSYQETQYF. The chain is built from TRBV20-1 and TRBJ2-5, with unresolved D. Germline CDR1 and CDR2: DFQATT and SNEGSKA (reference sequence). The CDR3 runs to 16 residues. The V and J ends lost 2 bases and 0 bases respectively, with 16 bases between them.